Sequencing of this TCR beta chain was carried out in a study of shared clonotypes between healthy human individuals. The sequenced material, unsorted PBMC DNA, was run on ten immunoSEQ deep assay plates. Per the original data handling: Junction-only sequences without quality scores were provided by ImmunoSEQ, so filtering was different. Using immunoSEQ multiplex PCR, the repertoire was profiled, and TCRdb retains in-frame clones only, with some absent. D and trimming come from the DNA, and the V and J calls and clone size come from that table. The repertoire includes 450,000 to 600,000 clones, approximately 79% of them detected once, and about an eighth sits in the top ten. Turning to this clone: Its antigen is currently unknown.

Study-wide findings and caveats: Genetic and exposure-history diversity was limited by the few donors.

The CDR3 extends over 15 amino acids. Trimming removed 8 bases from V and 7 bases from J, with 24 bases in between. CDR1 is MDHEN and CDR2 is SYDVKM in the germline V gene. It was 90 million to 95 million PBMCs that unsorted samples used for genomic DNA. Sequencing was carried out using PBMCs. The chain uses TRBV28 and TRBJ2-7, with D tentatively TRBD2 (6 bases). This TCR was recovered from a woman aged 40 to 50 in good health. Some clones in this sample may be carry-over from other donors' samples. The CDR3 here is CASRSAGNPGDEQYF. The CDR3 DNA follows: TGTGCCAGCCGTTCCGCGGGGAACCCGGGGGATGAGCAGTACTTC.